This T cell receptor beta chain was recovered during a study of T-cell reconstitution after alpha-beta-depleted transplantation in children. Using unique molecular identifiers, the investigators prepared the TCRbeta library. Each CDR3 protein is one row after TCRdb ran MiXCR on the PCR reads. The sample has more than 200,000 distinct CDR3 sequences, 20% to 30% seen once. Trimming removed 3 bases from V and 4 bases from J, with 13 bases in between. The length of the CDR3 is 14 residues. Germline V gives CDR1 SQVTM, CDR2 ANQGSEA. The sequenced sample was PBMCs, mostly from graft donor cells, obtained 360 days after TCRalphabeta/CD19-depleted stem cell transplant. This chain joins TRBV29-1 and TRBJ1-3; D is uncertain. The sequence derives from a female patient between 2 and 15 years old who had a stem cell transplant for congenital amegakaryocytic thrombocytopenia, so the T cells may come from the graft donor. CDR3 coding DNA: TGCAGCGTTGAGTATCCGGAGCGGGGAAACACCATATATTTT. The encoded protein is CSVEYPERGNTIYF.